Listed below are T cell receptor beta chains from one sample, sequenced in a study of OX40 agonist ivuxolimab in advanced cancers. Sequencing used immunoSEQ multiplex PCR; TCRdb keeps in-frame clones, though not all of them. The sample carries around 110,000 clones, about nine tenths recorded once. The source material was CD4+ or CD8+ T cells sorted from blood, sampled in a trial of the OX40 agonist ivuxolimab. The receptors come from an adult with an advanced solid tumor such as melanoma, head and neck, liver or kidney cancer. CDR3s include the opening cysteine and the closing phenylalanine or tryptophan. The D gene is left open where the match is weak. Only some rows state a clone size, as once, few, many or a class for expanded clones.

j_call,clone_size,d_call,v_call,cdr3_nt,cdr3_aa
TRBJ1-3,.,.,TRBV6-5,TGTGCCAGCAGTTACTCCCTAGGAAACACCATATATTTT,CASSYSLGNTIYF
TRBJ1-4,.,.,TRBV19,TGTGCCAGTAGTATCCAACAGACAACTAATGAAAAACTGTTTTTT,CASSIQQTTNEKLFF
TRBJ2-2,few,.,TRBV9,TGTGCCAGCAGCGTAGAGGGACGGTCGACCGGGGAGCTGTTTTTT,CASSVEGRSTGELFF
TRBJ1-4,.,.,TRBV7-3,TGTGCCAGCAGCTATGTGACAACCGGCGAAGGCAAACTGTTTTTT,CASSYVTTGEGKLFF
TRBJ2-6,.,.,TRBV29-1,TGCAGCGTTGAAGATCCCCAGGGGTCTGGGGCCAACGTCCTGACTTTC,CSVEDPQGSGANVLTF
TRBJ1-1,.,.,TRBV5-1,TGCGCCAGCAGCACCGGGACCTTGAACACTGAAGCTTTCTTT,CASSTGTLNTEAFF
TRBJ2-2,.,TRBD1,TRBV5-1,TGCGCCAGCACGTACCGGGGGGACAGGGTCGCGACCAAGACGAACACCGGGGAGCTGTTTTTT,CASTYRGDRVATKTNTGELFF
TRBJ2-7,.,.,TRBV5-1,TGCGCCAGCAGCTTTAACGGCAGGGGCTACGAGCAGTACTTC,CASSFNGRGYEQYF
TRBJ1-5,.,.,TRBV7-9,TGTGCCAGCAGCTTAGCGCTAGGGGATGGGCAGCCCCAGCATTTT,CASSLALGDGQPQHF
TRBJ2-2,.,TRBD1,TRBV19,TGTGCCAGTTTGGACAGGGCGATGGCCGGGGAGCTGTTTTTT,CASLDRAMAGELFF
TRBJ1-6,.,.,TRBV19,TGTGCCAGCTCCGAAGGGGGAGGGTGGAACTCACCCCTCCACTTT,CASSEGGGWNSPLHF
TRBJ2-2,.,.,TRBV2,TGTGCCAGCAAACAGGCTTACACCGGGGAGCTGTTTTTT,CASKQAYTGELFF
TRBJ2-5,once,TRBD2,TRBV7-3,TGTGCCAGCAGCCTCGGGGGGGTCAGCCAAGAGACCCAGTACTTC,CASSLGGVSQETQYF
TRBJ1-3,.,.,TRBV4-2,TGTGCCAGCAGCCAAGTTGACGGTACTGGAAACACCATATATTTT,CASSQVDGTGNTIYF
TRBJ2-3,.,TRBD2,TRBV10-3,TGTGCCATCAGTGGACCTAGCGGGGTTGCAGATACGCAGTATTTT,CAISGPSGVADTQYF
TRBJ1-2,.,TRBD1,TRBV9,TGTGCCAGCAGCGACCCCGGGACAGGGGGCGTCGACACCTTC,CASSDPGTGGVDTF
TRBJ2-7,.,TRBD2,TRBV28,TGTGCCAGCAGTGAGACTAGCGGGGGGGCATACGAGCAGTACTTC,CASSETSGGAYEQYF
TRBJ2-1,once,TRBD1,TRBV6-5,TGTGCCAGCAGTTGGGACAGGGAGGCGAATGAGCAGTTCTTC,CASSWDREANEQFF
TRBJ1-2,.,TRBD1,TRBV28,TGTGCCAGCAGCTCCGCACCGACAGGGTATGGCTACACCTTC,CASSSAPTGYGYTF
TRBJ1-2,.,TRBD1,TRBV10-3,TGTGCCATCAGTGAGGTACAGGGGGCTGAGAGGGATGGCTACACCTTC,CAISEVQGAERDGYTF
TRBJ2-7,.,.,TRBV2,TGTGCCAGCAGTGTAGGAGACGGAACCTACGAGCAGTACTTC,CASSVGDGTYEQYF
TRBJ1-2,.,.,TRBV5-6,TGTGCCAGCAGCTTGAGAGGGACCGATGGCTACACCTTC,CASSLRGTDGYTF
TRBJ2-3,.,.,TRBV7-8,TGTGCCAGCAGCCCAAGTAAGGGCTCGCACACAGATACGCAGTATTTT,CASSPSKGSHTDTQYF
TRBJ2-5,.,TRBD2,TRBV7-7,TGTGCTAGCAGCTCTACCGGGACTAGCGGCCTAAAGGGAGAGACCCAGTACTTC,CASSSTGTSGLKGETQYF
TRBJ2-7,.,.,TRBV2,TGTGCCAGCAGTGACGGTGATCACTCCTACGAGCAGTACTTC,CASSDGDHSYEQYF
TRBJ2-7,.,.,TRBV9,TGTGCCAGCAGCCAAAGCGGACAGCCCGAGCAGTACTTC,CASSQSGQPEQYF
TRBJ2-7,.,.,TRBV28,TGTGCCAGCAGCCGTACGGGGCAAGGCTCCTACGAGCAGTACTTC,CASSRTGQGSYEQYF
TRBJ2-2,.,.,TRBV5-1,TGCGCCAGCAGCTTTCGGGCAGCCGGGGAGCTGTTTTTT,CASSFRAAGELFF
TRBJ2-3,.,TRBD2,TRBV9,TGTGCCAGCAGCGTAGTAAGCGGGGGAGGCACAGATACGCAGTATTTT,CASSVVSGGGTDTQYF
TRBJ1-5,.,TRBD1,TRBV6-5,TGTGCCAGCAGTGCCGACAGGGTAAACAATCAGCCCCAGCATTTT,CASSADRVNNQPQHF
TRBJ1-1,.,.,TRBV18,TGTGCCAGCTCACATGGCTTGAACACTGAAGCTTTCTTT,CASSHGLNTEAFF
TRBJ1-2,.,.,TRBV5-6,TGTGCCAGCAGCTTGGGGCAGAGGGTAGACTATGGCTACACCTTC,CASSLGQRVDYGYTF
TRBJ1-6,.,TRBD1,TRBV2,TGTGCCAGCCTCGGACAGGGAGCCTATAATTCACCCCTCCACTTT,CASLGQGAYNSPLHF
TRBJ2-7,.,.,TRBV28,TGTGCCAGCAGCCAGAGCTCCTACGAGCAGTACTTC,CASSQSSYEQYF
TRBJ2-1,.,TRBD2,TRBV4-3,TGCGCCAGCAGCCGTAGGACTAGCCTTCTTTACAATGAGCAGTTCTTC,CASSRRTSLLYNEQFF
TRBJ2-7,.,TRBD1,TRBV19,TGTGCCAGTAGTATTGACGCGGGACAGGGTGGCTACGAGCAGTACTTC,CASSIDAGQGGYEQYF
TRBJ1-1,.,.,TRBV5-1,TGCGCCAGCAGCCGCGACGGGAACACTGAAGCTTTCTTT,CASSRDGNTEAFF
TRBJ2-3,.,.,TRBV10-1,TGCGCCAGCAGCATGCCGTCTAGCTCAGATACGCAGTATTTT,CASSMPSSSDTQYF
TRBJ2-1,.,.,TRBV5-1,TGCGCCAGCAGCTTGGCCCCGGACAGAAAGAATGAGCAGTTCTTC,CASSLAPDRKNEQFF
TRBJ2-1,.,.,TRBV27,TGTGCCAGCAACCAAAACGGGCGCCACAATGAGCAGTTCTTC,CASNQNGRHNEQFF
TRBJ2-2,.,TRBD1,TRBV28,TGTGCCAGCAGTTTCGACCAGGGGGCGAACACCGGGGAGCTGTTTTTT,CASSFDQGANTGELFF
TRBJ1-1,.,TRBD1,TRBV11-2,TGTGCCAGCAGTGACGCATTTAGGGGGACAGGCTGGACTGAAGCTTTCTTT,CASSDAFRGTGWTEAFF
TRBJ1-1,.,.,TRBV6-5,TGTGCCAGCAGTTACTCGGGAGGGCTGTGGAACACTGAAGCTTTCTTT,CASSYSGGLWNTEAFF
TRBJ2-2,.,TRBD2,TRBV27,TGTGCCAGCATCCCTAGCGGGGGGGCCGGCGGGGAGCTGTTTTTT,CASIPSGGAGGELFF
TRBJ1-5,.,.,TRBV5-1,TGCGCCAGCAGCCAGGCAGGGACGGTTGGTCAGCCCCAGCATTTT,CASSQAGTVGQPQHF
TRBJ2-2,once,.,TRBV5-6,TGTGCCAGCAGCCCCCTATCACAGGGTAGCGGGGAGCTGTTTTTT,CASSPLSQGSGELFF
TRBJ1-6,.,.,TRBV6-1,TGTGCCAGCAGTTTCGTTTCAGCCGTAGGTTCACCCCTCCACTTT,CASSFVSAVGSPLHF
TRBJ1-1,.,.,TRBV7-8,TGTGCCAGCAGCTTAGATGAGAGGAACACTGAAGCTTTCTTT,CASSLDERNTEAFF
TRBJ1-3,.,.,TRBV18,TGTGCCAGCTCACCACCGGGGCTTTGGTCTGGAAACACCATATATTTT,CASSPPGLWSGNTIYF
TRBJ1-1,.,TRBD1,TRBV18,TGTGCCAGCTCGCGTACGACAGGGGTGGGGAACACTGAAGCTTTCTTT,CASSRTTGVGNTEAFF
TRBJ2-5,once,.,TRBV28,TGTGCCAGCAGCCCCTACCAACAGGGGGGGGAGACCCAGTACTTC,CASSPYQQGGETQYF